Presented here are 13 T cell receptor beta chains from one specimen sequenced in a study of T cell repertoires in cytomegalovirus infection. TCRdb re-called the reads with MiXCR, one entry per CDR3 protein. The table shows around 330,000 distinct CDR3 sequences, with 17% occurring only once. The sequencing input was PBMCs. These receptors were taken from a human donor in good health (CMV status not recorded). Some clones in this sample may be carry-over from other donors' samples.

The chain joins TRBV20-1 to TRBJ1-1, with 7 bases fitting TRBD1. From germline, CDR1 is DFQATT and CDR2 SNEGSKA (reference sequence). This CDR3 is built from 14 residues. V dropped 3 bases and J dropped 1; count of bases not matched to a gene: 5. The CDR3 nucleotides are TGCAGTGCTAGCTTTCCAGGGGGGAACACTGAAGCTTTCTTT. Its protein product is CSASFPGGNTEAFF.

The chain links TRBV12-3 or TRBV12-4 to TRBJ2-1; TRBD1 or TRBD2 may be the D gene (6 bases each). Deletions cut 7 bases from V and 13 bases from J, with 20 bases between. The CDR3 length is 13 residues. CDR3 amino acids: CASIQGGPLIQFF. The CDR3 DNA sequence: TGTGCCAGCATTCAAGGGGGGCCCTTAATACAGTTCTTC.

This clonotype turned up a few times. The V call is TRBV7-9, the J call TRBJ1-1, with a weak D call TRBD1 (6 bases). V lost 7 bases to trimming and J lost 3 bases, with 21 bases between them. The CDR3 runs 16 residues. Germline CDR1 SEHNR, CDR2 FQNEAQ (reference sequence). In nucleotides, the CDR3 is TGTGCCAGCACCCCCCTTGAGGAAAGGGGGGACACTGAAGCTTTCTTT. This gives the protein CASTPLEERGDTEAFF.

This clonotype appeared many times. This CDR3 is CASSLALTSGGTNEQFF. The DNA for the CDR3 is TGTGCCAGCAGCTTGGCCCTGACTAGCGGGGGGACCAATGAGCAGTTCTTC. The rearrangement links TRBV5-4 to TRBJ2-1; 13 nucleotides agree with TRBD2. This CDR3 has 17 amino acids. V gave up 0 bases and J gave up 6 bases; unmatched junction bases: 6. Germline V lookup: CDR1 SGHNT, CDR2 YYREEE (reference sequence). Looking up the rest from reference TRBV5-4 and TRBJ2-1 gives the full variable domain: ETGVTQSPTHLIKTRGQQVTLRCSSQSGHNTVSWYQQALGQGPQFIFQYYREEENGRGNFPPRFSGLQFPNYSSELNVNALELDDSALYLCASSLALTSGGTNEQFFGPGTRLTVL.

The V gene is TRBV4-2, the J gene TRBJ2-3; 13 bases agree with TRBD2. V trimming: 2 bases; J trimming: 4 bases; junction bases outside the gene matches: 3. Germline V gene sequence: CDR1 LGHNA, CDR2 YNFKEQ. This CDR3 is built from 16 residues. The CDR3, as DNA: TGTGCCAGCAGCCAAAGGACTAGCGGGGGATCAGATACGCAGTATTTT. It yields the protein CASSQRTSGGSDTQYF.

Many counts were recorded for this clonotype. The chain couples TRBV4-3 to TRBJ1-1; D call uncertain. The CDR3 loop spans 16 amino acids. Germline V gene data show CDR1 as LGHNA and CDR2 as YSLEER. Trimming cost V 0 bases and J 7 bases, with 18 bases left between them. The CDR3 loop reads CASSQDWPPAVDEAFF. In nucleotides, the CDR3 is TGCGCCAGCAGCCAAGATTGGCCTCCAGCGGTCGATGAAGCTTTCTTT.

At least ten counts were recorded for this clonotype. This rearrangement joins TRBV4-3 to TRBJ2-1; TRBD1 aligns across 7 bases. The CDR3 totals 19 residues. J was trimmed by 1 base and V by 0 bases; bases with no gene match: 12. CDR1 LGHNA and CDR2 YSLEER come from the germline V gene. CDR3 in amino acids: CASSQEGGRGRLSYNEQFF. The DNA of the CDR3 is TGCGCCAGCAGCCAAGAAGGGGGCAGGGGCCGCCTTTCCTACAATGAGCAGTTCTTC.

This clonotype was observed a few times. The chain recombines TRBV7-2 with TRBJ2-4; a weak D match, TRBD2 (5 bases). Deletions cut 5 bases from V and 2 bases from J, with 16 bases between. The germline V gene encodes CDR1 SGHTA and CDR2 FQGNSA. The CDR3 length is 16 residues. This CDR3 is CASSPNIAITKNIQYF. DNA for the CDR3: TGTGCCAGCAGCCCAAATATAGCGATAACCAAAAACATTCAGTACTTC.

The chain joins TRBV10-2 to TRBJ1-2; a possible D gene is TRBD1 (5 bases). Deletions cut 7 bases from V and 0 bases from J, with 24 bases between. The CDR3 runs 18 residues. The germline CDR1 and CDR2 sequences are WSHSY and SAAADI. CDR3 amino acids: CASIPQIGRRGANYGYTF. The CDR3 DNA is TGCGCCAGCATCCCCCAAATAGGGCGGAGGGGTGCTAACTATGGCTACACCTTC.

The chain joins TRBV28 to TRBJ1-5, with TRBD1 matching 8 bases. In germline, CDR1 is MDHEN, CDR2 SYDVKM. CDR3 size: 17 residues. J was trimmed by 7 bases and V by 7 bases; bases with no gene match: 18. Here the CDR3 reads CASNLVGQGAQSQPQHF. CDR3 in DNA: TGTGCCAGCAACCTAGTCGGGCAGGGGGCGCAGAGCCAGCCCCAGCATTTT.

In its sample, this clonotype was seen many times. The chain couples TRBV12-3 or TRBV12-4 to TRBJ1-5, with D uncertain. The CDR3 loop spans 12 amino acids. V was cut by 5 bases and J by 6 bases, with 8 bases left in between. CDR3 sequence reads: CASSHARQPQHF. As DNA, the CDR3 is TGTGCCAGCAGTCATGCGCGTCAGCCCCAGCATTTT.

This clonotype was counted a few times. The chain employs TRBV20-1 and TRBJ2-7, with D possibly matching TRBD2 (6 bases). Trimming shortened V by 6 bases and J by 0 bases, and 21 bases separated the two germline ends. This CDR3 region has 16 residues. Germline-derived CDR1 and CDR2 are DFQATT and SNEGSKA (reference sequence). The CDR3 region is CSAPPVGGGPSYEQYF. The CDR3 DNA follows: TGCAGTGCCCCCCCTGTGGGAGGAGGGCCCTCCTACGAGCAGTACTTC.

The chain combines TRBV7-2 with TRBJ2-4; 9 bases match TRBD2. Per germline, CDR1 SGHTA and CDR2 FQGNSA. V dropped 1 base and J dropped 7; count of bases not matched to a gene: 11. The CDR3 runs 17 residues. The CDR3 nucleotides read TGTGCCAGCAGCTTAGAGGTTGGCGGGGGGGTCGGGAACATTCAGTACTTC. Translation: CASSLEVGGGVGNIQYF. Variable domain in full (rest from reference TRBV7-2 and TRBJ2-4): GAGVSQSPSNKVTEKGKDVELRCDPISGHTALYWYRQSLGQGLEFLIYFQGNSAPDKSGLPSDRFSAERTGGSVSTLTIQRTQQEDSAVYLCASSLEVGGGVGNIQYFGAGTRLSVL.